The rows below give T cell receptor beta chains drawn from one sample of a study of CD8+ T cells in alopecia areata. Assay: immunoSEQ multiplex PCR; the TCRdb copy retains only in-frame clones and omits some. The sample has about 140,000 clones; about 60% are singletons. Here the sequenced sample was CD4+ T cells sorted from blood, taken at week 0. The receptors stem from a human donor with alopecia areata. The CDR3 runs from the conserved cysteine through the conserved F or W. A D gene is named only where the DNA matches it firmly. Clone size is shown for a subset of rows, as once, few, many or a class of expanded clone.

cdr3_nt: TGTGCCAGCAGGTCTAGCGGGGCCTACGAGCAGTACTTC; cdr3_aa: CASRSSGAYEQYF; v_call: TRBV6-5; clone_size: .; j_call: TRBJ2-7; d_call: TRBD2
cdr3_nt: TGCAGCGTTGGGACAGGGCTACACACCGGGGAGCTGTTTTTT; cdr3_aa: CSVGTGLHTGELFF; v_call: TRBV29-1; clone_size: .; j_call: TRBJ2-2; d_call: TRBD1
cdr3_nt: TGCAGCGTTGCCTTCGAGAAGGAGCAGTACTTC; cdr3_aa: CSVAFEKEQYF; v_call: TRBV29-1; clone_size: .; j_call: TRBJ2-7; d_call: .
cdr3_nt: TGTGCCAGCAGCTTAGGTCGGGCAGGGGAGGAGAACACTGAAGCTTTCTTT; cdr3_aa: CASSLGRAGEENTEAFF; v_call: TRBV7-9; clone_size: .; j_call: TRBJ1-1; d_call: .
cdr3_nt: TGTGCCAGCAGCCTTAGACAGGTCAGCTCCTACGAGCAGTACTTC; cdr3_aa: CASSLRQVSSYEQYF; v_call: TRBV7-3; clone_size: few; j_call: TRBJ2-7; d_call: .
cdr3_nt: TGTGCCAGCAGCATACTAGCGGGGGGCACAGATACGCAGTATTTT; cdr3_aa: CASSILAGGTDTQYF; v_call: TRBV5-4; clone_size: .; j_call: TRBJ2-3; d_call: TRBD2
cdr3_nt: TGTGCCACCTCTGCGGGGGTGCCCTCCTACAATGAGCAGTTCTTC; cdr3_aa: CATSAGVPSYNEQFF; v_call: TRBV7-2; clone_size: .; j_call: TRBJ2-1; d_call: TRBD2
cdr3_nt: TGTGCCAGCACTCCTTCCTCAGGGGAGCTGTTTTTT; cdr3_aa: CASTPSSGELFF; v_call: TRBV7-2; clone_size: .; j_call: TRBJ2-2; d_call: .
cdr3_nt: TGTGCCAGTACCTCCGTCGTTAATTCACCCCTCCACTTT; cdr3_aa: CASTSVVNSPLHF; v_call: TRBV19; clone_size: few; j_call: TRBJ1-6; d_call: .
cdr3_nt: TGTGCCAGCAGCGTAGTAGGGACAGGGTTAAGCGAGCAGTACTTC; cdr3_aa: CASSVVGTGLSEQYF; v_call: TRBV9; clone_size: few; j_call: TRBJ2-7; d_call: TRBD1
cdr3_nt: TGTGCCAGCAGTTACTTGGGACTAGCTAGGGAGACCCAGTACTTC; cdr3_aa: CASSYLGLARETQYF; v_call: TRBV6-5; clone_size: .; j_call: TRBJ2-5; d_call: TRBD2
cdr3_nt: TGCAGCGTTGCCGGGACCCCTGGGGGGGCCAACGTCCTGACTTTC; cdr3_aa: CSVAGTPGGANVLTF; v_call: TRBV29-1; clone_size: .; j_call: TRBJ2-6; d_call: .
cdr3_nt: TGTGCCAGCAGCCCGACTAGCGGGGGGCGAAGCTCCTACGAGCAGTACTTC; cdr3_aa: CASSPTSGGRSSYEQYF; v_call: TRBV7-9; clone_size: once; j_call: TRBJ2-7; d_call: TRBD2
cdr3_nt: TGTGCCATCAGTGACAGGGCCCTAGCGACCACTGAAGCTTTCTTT; cdr3_aa: CAISDRALATTEAFF; v_call: TRBV10-3; clone_size: few; j_call: TRBJ1-1; d_call: .
cdr3_nt: TGTGCCAGCAGCCATGCGGTGTACCAAGAGACCCAGTACTTC; cdr3_aa: CASSHAVYQETQYF; v_call: TRBV7-2; clone_size: .; j_call: TRBJ2-5; d_call: .
cdr3_nt: TGTGCCAGCAGCTTATCGTACACTAGGACAGATACGCAGTATTTT; cdr3_aa: CASSLSYTRTDTQYF; v_call: TRBV11-3; clone_size: .; j_call: TRBJ2-3; d_call: .
cdr3_nt: TGTGCCAGCAGCTCCGGACAGATGAGCAATCAGCCCCAGCATTTT; cdr3_aa: CASSSGQMSNQPQHF; v_call: TRBV2; clone_size: .; j_call: TRBJ1-5; d_call: .
cdr3_nt: TGTGCCTGGAGCCCGGGGGGATCTTACCAAGAGACCCAGTACTTC; cdr3_aa: CAWSPGGSYQETQYF; v_call: TRBV30; clone_size: .; j_call: TRBJ2-5; d_call: TRBD2
cdr3_nt: TGTGCCAGCAGCCCAGGGGAGTACTCTGGAAACACCATATATTTT; cdr3_aa: CASSPGEYSGNTIYF; v_call: TRBV7-2; clone_size: .; j_call: TRBJ1-3; d_call: .
cdr3_nt: TGTGCCTGGACGGGGGCCTACGAGCAGTACTTC; cdr3_aa: CAWTGAYEQYF; v_call: TRBV30; clone_size: .; j_call: TRBJ2-7; d_call: .
cdr3_nt: TGTGCCAGCAGCTCTCAGGGATACGAGCAGTACTTC; cdr3_aa: CASSSQGYEQYF; v_call: TRBV11-1; clone_size: .; j_call: TRBJ2-7; d_call: .
cdr3_nt: TGCGCCAGCAGCCTTTTGCGGGAATTGAACACTGAAGCTTTCTTT; cdr3_aa: CASSLLRELNTEAFF; v_call: TRBV4-1; clone_size: .; j_call: TRBJ1-1; d_call: .
cdr3_nt: TGTGCCAGCAGCTTCTGGGGGATAGAAGAGACCCAGTACTTC; cdr3_aa: CASSFWGIEETQYF; v_call: TRBV7-9; clone_size: .; j_call: TRBJ2-5; d_call: .
cdr3_nt: TGTGCCACCAGCAGAGATGCTCGGCAGGGGCACGAGCAGTACTTC; cdr3_aa: CATSRDARQGHEQYF; v_call: TRBV15; clone_size: .; j_call: TRBJ2-7; d_call: .
cdr3_nt: TGTGCCAGCAGTTACGGTCGCGGGGAGACCCAGTACTTC; cdr3_aa: CASSYGRGETQYF; v_call: TRBV6-5; clone_size: .; j_call: TRBJ2-5; d_call: .
cdr3_nt: TGTGCCAGCAGGGGCTCCTACGAGCAGTACTTC; cdr3_aa: CASRGSYEQYF; v_call: TRBV27; clone_size: .; j_call: TRBJ2-7; d_call: .
cdr3_nt: TGTGCCATCAGTGAGTCGGCAGGTTATCTATTC; cdr3_aa: CAISESAGYLF; v_call: TRBV10-3; clone_size: few; j_call: TRBJ2-7; d_call: .
cdr3_nt: TGTGCCAGCAGTTACTCGAGAGGAGGGAATCAGCCCCAGCATTTT; cdr3_aa: CASSYSRGGNQPQHF; v_call: TRBV6-5; clone_size: .; j_call: TRBJ1-5; d_call: .
cdr3_nt: TGCGCCAGCAGCCAAGATTACACCATATATTTT; cdr3_aa: CASSQDYTIYF; v_call: TRBV4-1; clone_size: .; j_call: TRBJ1-3; d_call: .
cdr3_nt: TGTGCCAGCCGAGACTCGGGGGGACAGCTCTATGGCTACACCTTC; cdr3_aa: CASRDSGGQLYGYTF; v_call: TRBV2; clone_size: .; j_call: TRBJ1-2; d_call: TRBD1
cdr3_nt: TGCAGCGTTGGGCTTACGTGGGGGGCGCAGGGAGAGACCCAGTACTTC; cdr3_aa: CSVGLTWGAQGETQYF; v_call: TRBV29-1; clone_size: .; j_call: TRBJ2-5; d_call: .
cdr3_nt: TGTGCCAGCAGGCGACAGGGGCCAACTTCTGGGGCCAACGTCCTGACTTTC; cdr3_aa: CASRRQGPTSGANVLTF; v_call: TRBV5-4; clone_size: .; j_call: TRBJ2-6; d_call: TRBD1
cdr3_nt: TGTGCCAGCAGTGAATCAGGGAGGAAGGGGCAGTTCTTC; cdr3_aa: CASSESGRKGQFF; v_call: TRBV25-1; clone_size: .; j_call: TRBJ2-1; d_call: .
cdr3_nt: TGTGCCAGCAGTAAAGACAGGGCCCATAATTCACCCCTCCACTTT; cdr3_aa: CASSKDRAHNSPLHF; v_call: TRBV2; clone_size: once; j_call: TRBJ1-6; d_call: TRBD1
cdr3_nt: TGCGCCAGCAGCTCGACAGGGCAAGAGACCCAGTACTTC; cdr3_aa: CASSSTGQETQYF; v_call: TRBV5-1; clone_size: .; j_call: TRBJ2-5; d_call: TRBD1
cdr3_nt: TGTGCCAGCAGCTTAGACAGGGGGGGTCAGCCCCAGCATTTT; cdr3_aa: CASSLDRGGQPQHF; v_call: TRBV7-9; clone_size: .; j_call: TRBJ1-5; d_call: TRBD1
cdr3_nt: TGTGCCAGCAGCCGGCCGGACTCCGCTAGAGAGGACACCATATATTTT; cdr3_aa: CASSRPDSAREDTIYF; v_call: TRBV27; clone_size: .; j_call: TRBJ1-3; d_call: .
cdr3_nt: TGTGCCAGCACTGCACGGGCGGGCTACACCTTC; cdr3_aa: CASTARAGYTF; v_call: TRBV2; clone_size: .; j_call: TRBJ1-2; d_call: .
cdr3_nt: TGTGCCAGCAGTTACTCGACCGGGTTCTATGGCTACACCTTC; cdr3_aa: CASSYSTGFYGYTF; v_call: TRBV6-6; clone_size: .; j_call: TRBJ1-2; d_call: .
cdr3_nt: TGCGCCAGCAGCCAAGAATCTAGCGGGGGGGCCGGGGAGACCCAGTACTTC; cdr3_aa: CASSQESSGGAGETQYF; v_call: TRBV4-3; clone_size: .; j_call: TRBJ2-5; d_call: TRBD2
cdr3_nt: TGCGCCAGCAGACACCACAGGGACGGGCGATACGAGCAGTACTTC; cdr3_aa: CASRHHRDGRYEQYF; v_call: TRBV23-1; clone_size: .; j_call: TRBJ2-7; d_call: .
cdr3_nt: TGTGCCAGCAGCCTTAGAAAGGTGACAGGGGGGAACACTGAAGCTTTCTTT; cdr3_aa: CASSLRKVTGGNTEAFF; v_call: TRBV7-9; clone_size: .; j_call: TRBJ1-1; d_call: TRBD1
cdr3_nt: TGTGCCAGCAGCTTAAACAGGAAAGAGACCCAGTACTTC; cdr3_aa: CASSLNRKETQYF; v_call: TRBV11-2; clone_size: few; j_call: TRBJ2-5; d_call: .
cdr3_nt: TGCAGCGTTGATCCAGGGGGCTCTGAAGCTTTCTTT; cdr3_aa: CSVDPGGSEAFF; v_call: TRBV29-1; clone_size: few; j_call: TRBJ1-1; d_call: TRBD1
cdr3_nt: TGTGCCAGCAGCTTTTCCTACAATGAGCAGTTCTTC; cdr3_aa: CASSFSYNEQFF; v_call: TRBV7-2; clone_size: .; j_call: TRBJ2-1; d_call: .
cdr3_nt: TGTGCCAGCAGCCGTGGAGCGGGAAGCTCCTACAATGAGCAGTTCTTC; cdr3_aa: CASSRGAGSSYNEQFF; v_call: TRBV7-2; clone_size: once; j_call: TRBJ2-1; d_call: TRBD2
cdr3_nt: TGTGCCAGCAGCTTACAGGGAAATCAGCCCCAGCATTTT; cdr3_aa: CASSLQGNQPQHF; v_call: TRBV7-9; clone_size: few; j_call: TRBJ1-5; d_call: .
cdr3_nt: TGTGCCTGGGAGACAGGGTACTATGGCTACACCTTC; cdr3_aa: CAWETGYYGYTF; v_call: TRBV30; clone_size: .; j_call: TRBJ1-2; d_call: TRBD1
cdr3_nt: TGTGCCAGTAGTGAAGGGGCACCTGGTTATCAGCCCCAGCATTTT; cdr3_aa: CASSEGAPGYQPQHF; v_call: TRBV6-1; clone_size: .; j_call: TRBJ1-5; d_call: .